Listed below are T cell receptor beta chains from one sample, sequenced in a study of monozygotic twins with inflammatory bowel disease. TCRdb reanalyzed the 5' RACE reads and collapses them to one entry per CDR3 protein, without DNA. Recorded for this sample: approximately 400,000 distinct CDR3 sequences. The sequenced sample was blood. The receptors derive from a human donor with ulcerative colitis or Crohn's disease, or a healthy co-twin of an affected twin (not recorded which). CDR3s include the opening cysteine and the closing phenylalanine or tryptophan.

J gene: TRBJ2-2
V gene: TRBV5-4
CDR3 protein: CASSFREMWTESNTGELFF

J gene: TRBJ2-7
V gene: TRBV20-1
CDR3 protein: CSAPTATGTGRYEQYF

J gene: TRBJ2-7
V gene: TRBV7-9
CDR3 protein: CASSLVQGWDNEQYF

J gene: TRBJ1-2
V gene: TRBV29-1
CDR3 protein: CSVAPGQGYGYTF

J gene: TRBJ1-1
V gene: TRBV19
CDR3 protein: CASSPRDVREAFF

J gene: TRBJ2-3
V gene: TRBV4-2
CDR3 protein: CASSQDQRQGAGRTDTQYF

J gene: TRBJ1-5
V gene: TRBV12-3/TRBV12-4
CDR3 protein: CASSAPGQGAQPQHF

J gene: TRBJ2-7
V gene: TRBV4-3
CDR3 protein: CASSEGKSYEQYF

J gene: TRBJ2-7
V gene: TRBV4-3
CDR3 protein: CASSQGASSYEQYF

J gene: TRBJ1-4
V gene: TRBV6-5
CDR3 protein: CASSYSGEKLFF

J gene: TRBJ2-2
V gene: TRBV6-2/TRBV6-3
CDR3 protein: CASSYSWRAGELFF

J gene: TRBJ1-1
V gene: TRBV14
CDR3 protein: CASSQGRLGGAFTEAFF

J gene: TRBJ2-1
V gene: TRBV6-4
CDR3 protein: CASSDSGLLYNEQFF

J gene: TRBJ2-7
V gene: TRBV25-1
CDR3 protein: CASSLGQDPSAYEQYF

J gene: TRBJ2-7
V gene: TRBV20-1
CDR3 protein: CSARDTGGQSSYEQYF

J gene: TRBJ2-5
V gene: TRBV11-2
CDR3 protein: CASSLSPAGPRVLTQYF

J gene: TRBJ1-2
V gene: TRBV6-5
CDR3 protein: CAAYTANYGYTF

J gene: TRBJ2-7
V gene: TRBV11-2
CDR3 protein: CASSPRLAGDSYEQYF

J gene: TRBJ2-7
V gene: TRBV5-1
CDR3 protein: CASSLEGPGASYEQYF

J gene: TRBJ2-1
V gene: TRBV4-1
CDR3 protein: CASSPASGQGNNEQFF

J gene: TRBJ2-1
V gene: TRBV19
CDR3 protein: CASLGDRAPLGQFF

J gene: TRBJ2-7
V gene: TRBV4-3
CDR3 protein: CASSQYTGSSYEQYF

J gene: TRBJ2-2
V gene: TRBV6-1
CDR3 protein: CASIPQGYTGELFF

J gene: TRBJ2-7
V gene: TRBV28
CDR3 protein: CASSLRLDSGGASTEQYF

J gene: TRBJ1-6
V gene: TRBV3-1
CDR3 protein: CASRQTGGNSPLHF

J gene: TRBJ2-1
V gene: TRBV6-5
CDR3 protein: CASSFPGAPREVF

J gene: TRBJ2-5
V gene: TRBV5-1
CDR3 protein: CASSSGRLGEETQYF

J gene: TRBJ1-6
V gene: TRBV18
CDR3 protein: CASSPPGQGYNSPLHF

J gene: TRBJ2-3
V gene: TRBV18
CDR3 protein: CASSPPTVGDTQYF